The 30 T cell receptor beta chains below come from one sample, sequenced in a study of type 1 regulatory T cells. TCRdb redid the calling of the reads with MiXCR, one entry per CDR3 protein. The table lists some 100,000 distinct CDR3 sequences, roughly 30% of them singletons. The sequencing sample was made of CD4+ T cells, either the whole sample or a sorted fraction (not recorded which). Receptor source: a human donor in good health.

This clonotype turned up a few times. The CDR3 reads CATNTADTIYF. The CDR3 DNA reads as TGTGCCACCAACACCGCGGACACCATATATTTT. The V and J genes are TRBV28 and TRBJ1-3; no clear D. This CDR3 has 11 amino acids. Germline lookup yields CDR1 MDHEN and CDR2 SYDVKM. Trimming took 10 bases from V and 8 from J, leaving 12 bases between them.

This clonotype was observed a handful of times. The chain combines TRBV7-2 with TRBJ2-1, with 10 positions matching TRBD1. With 3 bases clipped from V and 9 bases from J, the junction kept 11 bases outside the gene matches. The CDR3 loop spans 16 amino acids. Per the germline V gene, CDR1 is SGHTA and CDR2 is FQGNSA. CDR3 protein: CASSFWTGGPRGEQFF. In nucleotides, the CDR3 is TGTGCCAGCAGCTTTTGGACAGGGGGGCCGCGCGGTGAGCAGTTCTTC.

The chain joins TRBV19 to TRBJ2-5; D perhaps matches TRBD2 (5 bases). Germline V gene data show CDR1 as LNHDA and CDR2 as SQIVND (reference sequence). This CDR3 has 14 amino acids. The V end was cut by 10 bases, the J end by 4 bases, with 19 bases between. The CDR3 protein is CATALGPSGETQYF. CDR3 nucleotides: TGTGCCACGGCCCTGGGTCCCAGCGGAGAGACCCAGTACTTC.

This clonotype was seen only a few times. This rearrangement joins TRBV7-8 to TRBJ2-3, with D unclear. The germline CDR1 and CDR2 sequences are SGHVS and FQNEAQ. The CDR3 has 14 amino acids. V shed 5 bases and J shed 4 bases, with 13 bases lying between them. CDR3 region: CASSRRRLPDTQYF. As DNA, the CDR3 is TGTGCCAGCAGCCGCAGAAGGTTACCAGATACGCAGTATTTT. The complete variable domain, with remaining parts taken from reference TRBV7-8 and TRBJ2-3, reads GAGVSQSPRYKVAKRGQDVALRCDPISGHVSLFWYQQALGQGPEFLTYFQNEAQLDKSGLPSDRFFAERPEGSVSTLKIQRTQQEDSAVYLCASSRRRLPDTQYFGPGTRLTVL.

Comment on this clonotype: At one end, the junction sequence differs from germline, possibly due to a read error. The chain carries TRBV7-9 and TRBJ2-7; D assignment may be TRBD1 or TRBD2 (5 bases each). The CDR3 sequence is 13 residues long. CDR1 SEHNR and CDR2 FQNEAQ come from the germline V gene (reference sequence). In DNA form, the CDR3 reads TGTACCAGCAGCGCGCTGGGGGCCTACGAGCAGTACTTC. This encodes CTSSALGAYEQYF.

This clonotype has at least ten counts. The chain couples TRBV20-1 to TRBJ1-6, with a possible D match to TRBD1 (5 bases). The V end lost 0 bases, the J end lost 6 bases, and 9 bases lay between the germline ends. Looked up from germline, CDR1 is DFQATT and CDR2 is SNEGSKA (reference sequence). This CDR3 spans 14 amino acids. The CDR3 DNA follows: TGCAGTGCTAGAGACGGGACGGTTAATTCACCCCTCCACTTT. As protein: CSARDGTVNSPLHF.

The chain links TRBV20-1 to TRBJ2-1; D unresolved. Trimming took 0 bases from V and 6 from J, leaving 3 bases between them. CDR3 length equals 11 residues. CDR1 and CDR2 (germline): DFQATT, SNEGSKA (reference sequence). This CDR3 is CSARESNEQFF. DNA for the CDR3: TGCAGTGCTAGAGAGAGCAATGAGCAGTTCTTC.

The V and J genes are TRBV12-3 or TRBV12-4 and TRBJ2-7; tentative D call: TRBD2 (5 bases). The CDR3 has 14 residues. The germline V and J ends were trimmed by 7 bases and 5 bases, with 18 bases remaining between them. CDR3 bases: TGTGCCAGCACCCGGCAGGACTTCGACCACGAGCAGTACTTC. Its protein product is CASTRQDFDHEQYF.

The chain carries TRBV5-1 and TRBJ2-2; 9 positions agree with TRBD1. The length of the CDR3 is 16 residues. The V gene end was trimmed by 4 bases and the J gene end by 1 base; junction bases not matched to a gene: 5. Germline lookup yields CDR1 SGHRS and CDR2 YFSETQ. The CDR3 is CASSPRTGVNTGELFF. Here the CDR3 DNA reads TGCGCCAGCAGCCCTCGGACAGGGGTGAACACCGGGGAGCTGTTTTTT. Using reference TRBV5-1 and TRBJ2-2 for the parts outside the CDR3, the full variable domain is KAGVTQTPRYLIKTRGQQVTLSCSPISGHRSVSWYQQTPGQGLQFLFEYFSETQRNKGNFPGRFSGRQFSNSRSEMNVSTLELGDSALYLCASSPRTGVNTGELFFGEGSRLTVL.

Only one count was recorded for this clonotype. The genes are TRBV29-1 and TRBJ2-3; 7 nucleotides agree with TRBD2. The germline CDR1 and CDR2 sequences are SQVTM and ANQGSEA. The CDR3 has 14 amino acids. Trimming cost V 4 bases and J 9 bases; bases outside gene matches: 13. CDR3 sequence reads: CSVVELVRRGTQYF. The CDR3, as DNA: TGCAGCGTTGTTGAGCTGGTGCGGCGGGGGACGCAGTATTTT.

The V gene is TRBV6-5, the J gene TRBJ2-7; no clear D gene. This CDR3 spans 15 amino acids. Germline V lookup: CDR1 MNHEY, CDR2 SVGAGI. Trimming took off 2 bases at V and 0 bases at J, with 11 bases between the two ends. As DNA, the CDR3 is TGTGCCAGCAGTTACGTGGACGGAAGCTCCTACGAGCAGTACTTC. Encoded protein: CASSYVDGSSYEQYF.

As for this clonotype: Its ends do not fully match the called genes, so a read error is possible. The J gene is TRBJ2-1, the V gene TRBV11-3; 10 bases agree with TRBD1. Germline values: CDR1 SGHNT, CDR2 YENEEA. The CDR3 is 15 residues long. CDR3 loop: CASSLRDRGNNEEFF. CDR3 sequence (DNA): TGTGCCAGCAGCTTAAGGGACAGGGGCAACAATGAGGAGTTCTTC.

This clonotype was found a few times. The rearrangement joins TRBV5-1 to TRBJ2-5; D is ambiguous. Germline-derived CDR1 and CDR2 are SGHRS and YFSETQ. The CDR3 is made up of 15 amino acids. V dropped 0 bases and J dropped 5 bases, with 14 bases sitting between them. CDR3 nucleotides: TGCGCCAGCAGCTTGGTTTTAAAGGTTGGGGAGACCCAGTACTTC. It specifies CASSLVLKVGETQYF.

This clonotype turned up a few times. The chain couples TRBV28 to TRBJ1-2; D ambiguous. The V and J ends lost 5 bases and 0 bases respectively, with 19 bases between them. From germline, CDR1 is MDHEN and CDR2 SYDVKM. The CDR3 length is 17 residues. This CDR3 is CASSPPISVPTNYGYTF. The CDR3, as DNA: TGTGCCAGCAGTCCCCCGATCTCAGTCCCTACTAACTATGGCTACACCTTC.

The V call is TRBV7-7, the J call TRBJ2-1, with 10 nucleotides matching TRBD2. The CDR3 totals 16 residues. Germline assignment: CDR1 SSHAT and CDR2 FNYEAQ (reference sequence). The ends lost 6 bases at V and 7 bases at J; junction bases unmatched: 12. The CDR3 DNA reads as TGTGCCAGCAGGCACTATCTAGCGGGAGCTCGGAATGAGCAGTTCTTC. It codes for CASRHYLAGARNEQFF. Using reference TRBV7-7 and TRBJ2-1 for the parts outside the CDR3, the full variable domain is GAGVSQSPRYKVTKRGQDVTLRCDPISSHATLYWYQQALGQGPEFLTYFNYEAQPDKSGLPSDRFSAERPEGSISTLTIQRTEQRDSAMYRCASRHYLAGARNEQFFGPGTRLTVL.

The CDR3 sequence is CASSIGPGYTF. CDR3 DNA: TGTGCCAGTAGTATTGGACCTGGCTACACCTTC. The V and J genes are TRBV19 and TRBJ1-2; no clear D. Trimming stripped 3 bases from V and 7 bases from J, with 6 bases between. CDR3 size: 11 residues. CDR1 and CDR2 (germline): LNHDA, SQIVND (reference sequence).

The gene calls are TRBV11-2 and TRBJ2-1, with 10 bases that match TRBD2. J was trimmed by 2 bases and V by 2 bases; bases with no gene match: 0. This CDR3 has 15 residues. The V gene's germline CDR1 is SGHAT and CDR2 FQNNGV. The CDR3 sequence: CASSLTSGAYNEQFF. The CDR3 DNA follows: TGTGCCAGCAGCTTAACTAGCGGGGCCTACAATGAGCAGTTCTTC.

This clonotype has just a few counts. The chain joins TRBV3-1 to TRBJ2-7; 8 bases line up with TRBD2. V was clipped by 4 bases and J by 5 bases; unmatched bases: 10. The CDR3 length is 15 residues. Germline CDR1 is LGHDT and CDR2 is YNNKEL (reference sequence). CDR3 in amino acids: CASSPLREVRDEQYF. In DNA, the CDR3 is TGTGCCAGCAGCCCCTTGCGGGAGGTTAGGGACGAGCAGTACTTC.

In this sample, this clonotype turned up a few times. The chain is built from TRBV7-9 and TRBJ2-7; D possibly corresponds to TRBD2 (6 bases). CDR1 and CDR2 (germline): SEHNR, FQNEAQ (reference sequence). With 5 bases removed from V and 4 bases from J, the gap between germline ends came to 6 bases. This CDR3 is 11 amino acids long. The CDR3 region has the DNA TGTGCCAGCAGCCGGGAGTACGAGCAGTACTTC. Amino acid sequence: CASSREYEQYF.

This clonotype was seen a handful of times. V is TRBV9 and J is TRBJ1-4; D is ambiguous. Trimming stripped 0 bases from V and 0 bases from J, with 3 bases between. This CDR3 is 14 amino acids long. CDR1 and CDR2 (germline): SGDLS, YYNGEE. As DNA, the CDR3 is TGTGCCAGCAGCGTAGGTGCAACTAATGAAAAACTGTTTTTT. Its protein is CASSVGATNEKLFF.

This clonotype was seen more than once but under ten times. J is TRBJ2-1 and V is TRBV7-8; D remains unclear. This CDR3 is 11 amino acids long. Germline CDR1 reads SGHVS; CDR2 reads FQNEAQ. V was clipped by 5 bases and J by 8 bases, with 7 bases between them. CDR3 sequence: CASSRSDEQFF. In DNA form, the CDR3 reads TGTGCCAGCAGCCGGTCGGATGAGCAGTTCTTC.

This sequence joins TRBV20-1 and TRBJ2-1; 9 nucleotides match TRBD2. V was pared by 6 bases and J by 0 bases, with 6 bases of the junction left unmatched. The CDR3 has 15 residues. Germline CDR1 reads DFQATT; CDR2 reads SNEGSKA (reference sequence). The CDR3 here is CSAHLSGSSYNEQFF. CDR3 nucleotide sequence: TGCAGTGCCCACCTTAGCGGGAGCTCCTACAATGAGCAGTTCTTC.

This clonotype was observed a handful of times. This rearrangement joins TRBV7-2 to TRBJ2-7; D not resolved. The CDR3 has 15 amino acids. Germline V gene data show CDR1 as SGHTA and CDR2 as FQGNSA. The germline V and J ends were trimmed by 5 bases and 2 bases, with 16 bases remaining between them. This chain's CDR3 is CASSPSRQAPYEQYF. CDR3 in DNA: TGTGCCAGCAGCCCCTCCCGGCAAGCCCCCTACGAGCAGTACTTC.

The chain recombines TRBV7-2 with TRBJ2-7; perhaps TRBD2 as D (5 bases). From germline, CDR1 is SGHTA and CDR2 FQGNSA. The CDR3 extends over 13 amino acids. The ends were cut back, 5 bases at V and 7 bases at J, with 15 bases in the middle. The CDR3: CASSPRGRMEQYF. CDR3 nucleotide sequence: TGTGCCAGCAGCCCCCGCGGGCGTATGGAGCAGTACTTC.

This clonotype has at least ten counts. V usage is TRBV20-1 and J usage is TRBJ1-1, with D perhaps matching TRBD1 (5 bases). Trimming left V 0 bases short and J 4 bases short, with 15 bases between. This CDR3 has 15 residues. The germline V gene encodes CDR1 DFQATT and CDR2 SNEGSKA (reference sequence). The CDR3 DNA reads as TGCAGTGCTAGAGATCGACAGATCGGAGGCACTGAAGCTTTCTTT. Protein sequence: CSARDRQIGGTEAFF.

This chain connects TRBV29-1 to TRBJ2-7; D possibly uses TRBD1 or TRBD2 (5 bases each). Germline assignment: CDR1 SQVTM and CDR2 ANQGSEA. The CDR3 length is 13 residues. Deletions cut 4 bases from V and 3 bases from J, with 13 bases between. CDR3 DNA: TGCAGCGTTGGGAAGGGGAGAAACTACGAGCAGTACTTC. Amino acids: CSVGKGRNYEQYF.

This clonotype was seen more than once but under ten times. The rearrangement uses TRBV7-9 and TRBJ2-1, with D perhaps being TRBD1 or TRBD2 (5 bases each). The CDR3 is 14 amino acids. In germline, CDR1 is SEHNR, CDR2 FQNEAQ (reference sequence). Trimming stripped 3 bases from V and 4 bases from J, with 10 bases between. The DNA of the CDR3 is TGTGCCAGCAGCTTTCGGGACGGGTACAATGAGCAGTTCTTC. Its translation: CASSFRDGYNEQFF.

The CDR3: CASSPQPSAETQYF. The CDR3 nucleotides are TGCGCCAGCAGCCCCCAACCCAGCGCGGAGACCCAGTACTTC. V usage is TRBV5-1 and J usage is TRBJ2-5; the D is unclear. V lost 4 bases to trimming and J lost 5 bases, with 15 bases between them. The CDR3 sequence is 14 residues long. Germline CDR1 reads SGHRS; CDR2 reads YFSETQ.

The sample holds many counts of this clonotype. The chain has TRBV20-1 and TRBJ2-3, with TRBD1 as a possible D gene (6 bases). V was trimmed by 4 bases and J by 1 base, leaving 9 bases between them. The CDR3 covers 13 residues. Germline V CDR1 and CDR2: DFQATT, SNEGSKA (reference sequence). CDR3 sequence reads: CSAMTGRTDTQYF. In DNA form, the CDR3 reads TGCAGTGCTATGACAGGTCGCACAGATACGCAGTATTTT.

This clonotype was counted at least ten times. The rearrangement joins TRBV27 to TRBJ2-7; 13 nucleotides align to TRBD2. V lost 5 bases to trimming and J lost 3 bases; unmatched junction nucleotides: 7. Germline CDR1 is MNHEY and CDR2 is SMNVEV (reference sequence). The CDR3 is 16 residues long. Here the CDR3 reads CASSPPRTSGSYEQYF. The CDR3 coding sequence is TGTGCCAGCAGTCCACCTCGGACTAGCGGGAGCTACGAGCAGTACTTC.